The 23 T cell receptor beta chains below all came from one sample that was sequenced in a study of T-cell reconstitution after alpha-beta-depleted transplantation in children. During its preparation, the TCRbeta library received unique molecular identifiers. TCRdb independently ran MiXCR on the PCR reads; one entry per CDR3 protein. This table has 90,000 to 100,000 distinct CDR3 sequences, 9% to 15% appearing once. This specimen was PBMCs from the stem cell graft donor, taken from the stem cell graft. The receptors originated from a human donor who donated a stem cell graft to a child with inherited bone marrow failure.

This clonotype appeared many times. The chain is built from TRBV5-1 and TRBJ2-3; TRBD1 might be the D (5 bases). The V end lost 0 bases, the J end lost 1 base, and 6 bases lay between the germline ends. The CDR3 runs 14 residues. The germline gives CDR1 SGHRS, CDR2 YFSETQ. The CDR3 reads CASSLAGRTDTQYF. The CDR3 bases are TGCGCCAGCAGCTTGGCAGGGCGCACAGATACGCAGTATTTT.

This rearrangement joins TRBV6-2 or TRBV6-3 to TRBJ2-1, with 7 nucleotides matching TRBD2. The CDR3 covers 19 residues. From germline, CDR1 is MNHEY and CDR2 SVGEGT. With V trimmed by 0 bases and J by 3 bases, 14 bases remained unmatched. The CDR3 coding sequence is TGTGCCAGCAGTTACTCGCTACGGGATAGCGGGCGGATCTACAATGAGCAGTTCTTC. This translates into CASSYSLRDSGRIYNEQFF.

The sample holds many counts of this clonotype. The rearrangement links TRBV7-2 to TRBJ2-3, with 11 positions matching TRBD2. This CDR3 has 18 amino acids. Germline CDR1 is SGHTA and CDR2 is FQGNSA. The ends lost 5 bases at V and 3 bases at J; junction bases unmatched: 13. The CDR3 bases are TGTGCCAGCAGCGAATTAGCGGGAGGGCCGTCATCGACAGATACGCAGTATTTT. Translating it yields CASSELAGGPSSTDTQYF.

This clonotype was counted ten times or more. The V call is TRBV20-1, the J call TRBJ1-5; possibly TRBD1 for D (5 bases). Deletions cut 6 bases from V and 4 bases from J, with 13 bases between. The CDR3 length is 13 residues. Per the germline V gene, CDR1 is DFQATT and CDR2 is SNEGSKA (reference sequence). This CDR3 is CSATGTGNQPQHF. Written as DNA, the CDR3 is TGCAGTGCCACCGGGACGGGGAATCAGCCCCAGCATTTT.

This clonotype came up many times. This rearrangement joins TRBV4-3 to TRBJ2-7, with D possibly matching TRBD1 (5 bases). From germline, CDR1 is LGHNA and CDR2 YSLEER. CDR3 length equals 17 residues. V dropped 0 bases and J dropped 2 bases, with 17 bases sitting between them. DNA of the CDR3: TGCGCCAGCAGCCAAGATGACTCAGGGTTCTACCCCTACGAGCAGTACTTC. This translates into CASSQDDSGFYPYEQYF.

This clonotype was counted at least ten times. The chain is built from TRBV6-2 or TRBV6-3 and TRBJ2-1; TRBD2 matches 13 bases. The CDR3 consists of 19 residues. Trimming cost V 0 bases and J 7 bases; bases outside gene matches: 12. The germline V gene encodes CDR1 MNHEY and CDR2 SVGEGT. The CDR3 loop is CASSYSMWSGTSGINEQFF. CDR3 coding DNA: TGTGCCAGCAGTTACTCGATGTGGTCGGGGACTAGCGGGATAAATGAGCAGTTCTTC.

This clonotype was seen many times. V is TRBV7-3 and J is TRBJ2-3, with 9 bases aligning to TRBD2. Germline CDR1 is SGHTA and CDR2 is FQGTGA. Trimming at V came to 2 bases and at J to 8 bases, leaving 5 bases not matched to a gene. This CDR3 has 14 amino acids. As DNA, the CDR3 is TGTGCCAGCAGCTTAGCGGGAGGGCCCGGTACGCAGTATTTT. This sequence encodes CASSLAGGPGTQYF.

The sample holds a few counts of this clonotype. V and J are TRBV12-3 or TRBV12-4 and TRBJ2-7; a possible D gene is TRBD1 (5 bases). Deletions cut 1 base from V and 5 bases from J, with 15 bases between. The CDR3 is 15 amino acids. CDR3 region: CASSLVQGVMNEQYF. The DNA for the CDR3 is TGTGCCAGCAGTTTAGTGCAGGGCGTAATGAACGAGCAGTACTTC.

This clonotype was detected only once. This chain links TRBV4-1 with TRBJ2-1; D possibly corresponds to TRBD2 (6 bases). The CDR3 runs 15 residues. Trimming shortened V by 0 bases and J by 8 bases, and 14 bases separated the two germline ends. Germline V CDR1 and CDR2: MGHRA, YSYEKL. The CDR3 DNA is TGCGCCAGCAGCCAAGAGTTACAGCGGGTCGATGAGCAGTTCTTC. Translating gives CASSQELQRVDEQFF.

V is TRBV4-3 and J is TRBJ1-4, with TRBD1 as a possible D gene (5 bases). With 1 base removed from V and 4 bases from J, the gap between germline ends came to 10 bases. Germline V CDR1 and CDR2: LGHNA, YSLEER. The CDR3 runs to 15 residues. CDR3 amino acids: CASSQGDGDNEKLFF. For the CDR3, the DNA is TGCGCCAGCAGCCAAGGGGACGGAGATAATGAAAAACTGTTTTTT.

This clonotype has ten or more counts. The gene calls are TRBV7-8 and TRBJ2-5; 8 bases map to TRBD2. CDR1 is SGHVS and CDR2 is FQNEAQ in the germline V gene. V was pared by 5 bases and J by 5 bases, with 7 bases of the junction left unmatched. CDR3 size: 14 residues. The CDR3 DNA reads as TGTGCCAGCAGCCCCGGGGGGGGGACGGAGACCCAGTACTTC. Encoded protein: CASSPGGGTETQYF.

This clonotype has just a few counts. The J gene is TRBJ2-1, the V gene TRBV30, with 10 bases that match TRBD2. Unmatched junction bases numbered 6, after V lost 3 bases and J lost 4 bases. This CDR3 spans 15 amino acids. The germline V gene has CDR1 GTSNPN and CDR2 SVGIG (reference sequence). The CDR3 nucleotides are TGTGCCTGGAGCGAACTAGCGGGGCTATACAATGAGCAGTTCTTC. It specifies CAWSELAGLYNEQFF.

In its sample, this clonotype was seen many times. This sequence joins TRBV7-2 and TRBJ2-2, with unresolved D. Germline CDR1 is SGHTA and CDR2 is FQGNSA. The length of the CDR3 is 14 residues. V was trimmed by 0 bases and J by 6 bases, leaving 8 bases between them. The CDR3 DNA reads TGTGCCAGCAGCTTAGCGTGGAGCTCCGGGGAGCTGTTTTTT. This encodes CASSLAWSSGELFF.

In this sample, this clonotype turned up many times. The V call is TRBV11-2, the J call TRBJ1-2; D uncertain. V was pared by 5 bases and J by 1 base, with 11 bases between. CDR1 and CDR2 from the germline V gene are SGHAT and FQNNGV. This CDR3 spans 14 amino acids. DNA of the CDR3: TGTGCCAGCAGCCCGGTCCAGAATAACTATGGCTACACCTTC. Amino acid sequence: CASSPVQNNYGYTF. Complete variable domain (other parts from reference TRBV11-2 and TRBJ1-2): EAGVAQSPRYKIIEKRQSVAFWCNPISGHATLYWYQQILGQGPKLLIQFQNNGVVDDSQLPKDRFSAERLKGVDSTLKIQPAKLEDSAVYLCASSPVQNNYGYTFGSGTRLTVV.

This clonotype was counted many times. This chain links TRBV7-2 with TRBJ2-7; 10 bases align to TRBD2. CDR3 length equals 16 residues. Germline CDR1 and CDR2: SGHTA and FQGNSA. V lost 1 base, J lost 6 bases, and 9 bases stayed unmatched. The DNA for the CDR3 is TGTGCCAGCAGCTTAGTGGGCAGCGGGGGGGCCGGCGAGCAGTACTTC. This gives the protein CASSLVGSGGAGEQYF.

V and J are TRBV24-1 and TRBJ1-2; 8 bases match TRBD1. V lost 3 bases and J lost 4; bases outside the gene matches: 6. Germline CDR1 and CDR2: KGHDR and SFDVKD. This CDR3 is 15 amino acids long. DNA for the CDR3: TGTGCCACCAGTGATGAGTGGACAGGGTCCTATGGCTACACCTTC. Translated: CATSDEWTGSYGYTF.

This clonotype has at least ten counts. The chain carries TRBV6-2 or TRBV6-3 and TRBJ2-1, with no clear D. The V end was cut by 0 bases, the J end by 2 bases, with 11 bases between. In germline, CDR1 is MNHEY, CDR2 SVGEGT. This CDR3 comprises 16 residues. CDR3 sequence (DNA): TGTGCCAGCAGTTACTCTACTCCCGGCACCTACAATGAGCAGTTCTTC. Translated, it gives CASSYSTPGTYNEQFF.

This clonotype was seen at least ten times. This chain connects TRBV5-1 to TRBJ2-7, with 11 nucleotides matching TRBD2. Per germline, CDR1 SGHRS and CDR2 YFSETQ. This CDR3 is built from 16 residues. The V segment lost 1 base and the J segment 3 bases; nucleotides outside the gene matches: 6. The chain's CDR3 is CASSLNLLAGGYEQYF. In nucleotides, the CDR3 is TGCGCCAGCAGCTTGAATCTCCTAGCGGGGGGCTACGAGCAGTACTTC.

This clonotype was picked up many times. V is TRBV7-8 and J is TRBJ2-3; 8 bases are a match to TRBD2. Losses at the gene ends were 8 bases for V and 5 bases for J; bases not matched to a gene: 15. CDR1 SGHVS and CDR2 FQNEAQ come from the germline V gene. The CDR3 totals 16 residues. Written as DNA, the CDR3 is TGTGCCAGCGTCCTCTTAGCGGGGAGCAGGGGAGATACGCAGTATTTT. Its translation: CASVLLAGSRGDTQYF.

Many counts were recorded for this clonotype. This rearrangement joins TRBV28 to TRBJ2-3; the match to TRBD2 covers 8 bases. The trim removed 6 bases at V and 0 bases at J, leaving 11 bases unmatched. The germline CDR1 and CDR2 sequences are MDHEN and SYDVKM. This CDR3 region has 17 residues. CDR3 region: CASSLRTSRPSTDTQYF. Written as DNA, the CDR3 is TGTGCCAGCAGCCTGAGGACTAGCCGACCTAGCACAGATACGCAGTATTTT.

This clonotype was recorded at least ten times. The rearrangement joins TRBV5-1 to TRBJ2-1; D is unresolved. This CDR3 has 14 residues. Germline-derived CDR1 and CDR2 are SGHRS and YFSETQ. Deletions cut 4 bases from V and 4 bases from J, with 12 bases between. In nucleotides, the CDR3 is TGCGCCAGCAGCCAGGACCAGAGTTACAATGAGCAGTTCTTC. Translating it yields CASSQDQSYNEQFF.

This clonotype was recorded many times. This rearrangement joins TRBV5-1 to TRBJ1-2; tentatively, D is TRBD1 (6 bases). The CDR3 contains 15 residues. Trimming removed 4 bases at V and 7 bases at J, with 20 bases between. Germline V lookup: CDR1 SGHRS, CDR2 YFSETQ. The CDR3 nucleotides are TGCGCCAGCAGCCGCCTGGAGGGGGGCGCTGGTGGCTACACCTTC. This codes for CASSRLEGGAGGYTF.

This clonotype was seen many times. This sequence joins TRBV10-3 and TRBJ2-7; D not certain. The CDR3 spans 15 residues. The V end was cut by 0 bases, the J end by 3 bases, with 12 bases between. Germline V CDR1 and CDR2: ENHRY, SYGVKD. CDR3 in DNA: TGTGCCATCAGTGAGTCTATCGAAGGACGCTACGAGCAGTACTTC. Translated: CAISESIEGRYEQYF.